The 8 T cell receptor beta chains below come from one sample, sequenced in a study of blood T cells in healthy people across ages. Combining a sample-barcoded 5' primer with a J-beta primer mix, a second PCR ran for 7 to 11 cycles. Using its own MiXCR run on the 5' RACE reads, TCRdb lists one record per CDR3 protein. Of hundreds of thousands of distinct CDR3 sequences detected, about 52% appear once; the ten largest clones hold under 35%. What was sequenced was blood. The receptors originated from a woman between 55 and 75 years old in good health.

This clonotype was picked up a small number of times. This rearrangement joins TRBV20-1 to TRBJ2-7; maybe TRBD2 (5 bases). V was shortened by 5 bases and J by 2 bases, with 13 bases between the two germline ends. This CDR3 contains 13 residues. In germline, CDR1 is DFQATT, CDR2 SNEGSKA (reference sequence). CDR3 sequence reads: CSAPLGGTYEQYF. The CDR3, as DNA: TGCAGTGCTCCCCTCGGAGGAACCTACGAGCAGTACTTC.

The chain uses TRBV2 and TRBJ2-1, with D possibly TRBD2 on 6 matching bases. The CDR3 sequence is 14 residues long. Per germline, CDR1 SNHLY and CDR2 FYNNEI. Trimming took off 5 bases at V and 4 bases at J, with 12 bases between the two ends. CDR3 protein: CASSNRERYNEQFF. The DNA of the CDR3 is TGTGCCAGCAGTAACCGGGAGAGATACAATGAGCAGTTCTTC.

The chain joins TRBV7-3 to TRBJ2-3; no firm D call. V lost 2 bases and J 2 bases, leaving 8 bases between the germline ends. This CDR3 has 14 residues. Germline V gene lookup returns CDR1 SGHTA and CDR2 FQGTGA. For the CDR3, the DNA is TGTGCCAGCAGCTTATACAGCGACACAGATACGCAGTATTTT. This codes for CASSLYSDTDTQYF.

The chain is built from TRBV12-3 or TRBV12-4 and TRBJ2-7; D may match TRBD1 or TRBD2 (6 bases each). V gave up 3 bases and J gave up 3 bases, with 18 bases separating them. The CDR3 covers 16 residues. The CDR3 loop is CASSLSGAQAFYEQYF. In DNA, the CDR3 is TGTGCCAGCAGTTTGTCGGGGGCACAAGCATTCTACGAGCAGTACTTC.

With respect to this clonotype: This may come from a read error, since a much larger clone is one base off. V usage is TRBV4-2 and J usage is TRBJ2-1; D is possibly TRBD1 or TRBD2 (5 bases each). The CDR3 runs 15 residues. Trimming left V 1 base short and J 13 bases short, with 20 bases between. The germline CDR1 and CDR2 sequences are LGHNA and YNFKEQ. Written as DNA, the CDR3 is TGTGCCAGCAGCCAAGTTGAGGGACCCGGGGAGACCCAGTTCTTC. It encodes CASSQVEGPGETQFF.

CDR3 region: CASSLQAGGMADTQYF. DNA for the CDR3: TGTGCCAGCAGCTTACAGGCGGGAGGGATGGCAGATACGCAGTATTTT. This chain links TRBV7-3 with TRBJ2-3; TRBD2 aligns across 9 bases. CDR1 and CDR2 (germline): SGHTA, FQGTGA. Trimming cost V 2 bases and J 4 bases; bases outside gene matches: 7. CDR3 length: 16 amino acids.

In its sample, this clonotype was seen a few times. The rearrangement uses TRBV4-3 and TRBJ1-2; a weak D match, TRBD1 (5 bases). Per the germline V gene, CDR1 is LGHNA and CDR2 is YSLEER. The CDR3 is 13 amino acids. Deletions cut 0 bases from V and 4 bases from J, with 6 bases between. This chain's CDR3 is CASSQEGVYGYTF. The CDR3 DNA follows: TGCGCCAGCAGCCAAGAGGGGGTCTATGGCTACACCTTC.

The chain carries TRBV28 and TRBJ2-7; possible D gene TRBD2, 5 bases. Germline V lookup: CDR1 MDHEN, CDR2 SYDVKM. The ends were cut back, 0 bases at V and 6 bases at J, with 12 bases in the middle. The CDR3 contains 14 residues. CDR3 region: CASSLWAGLREQYF. The CDR3 DNA reads TGTGCCAGCAGTTTATGGGCGGGTTTGCGCGAGCAGTACTTC.